This TCR beta chain was identified in a study of control samples from healthy donors and cancer patients. Clones were read by immunoSEQ multiplex PCR, and TCRdb kept only the in-frame ones, dropping some. The sample carries fewer than 65,000 clones, over 70% recorded once. This clone occurred a few times. This CDR3 has 15 amino acids. V lost 7 bases and J 0 bases, leaving 14 bases between the germline ends. CDR1 is MNHEY, CDR2 SVGAGI, per germline. This receptor was taken from a man between 65 and 85 years old in good health. The chain links TRBV6-5 to TRBJ2-3, with D maybe TRBD2 (6 bases). The sample taken for sequencing was blood. CDR3 nucleotide sequence: TGTGCCAGCAACAGGAGGGGCTATAGCACAGATACGCAGTATTTT. Protein: CASNRRGYSTDTQYF.